A selection of T cell receptor beta chains follows, all from one sample in a study of shared clonotypes between healthy human individuals. Assay used: immunoSEQ multiplex PCR; TCRdb lists only in-frame clones, some missing. The sample comprises about 2 million clones, roughly 94% of which are singletons, and 0.1% to 0.15% rests with the top ten. Sequencing was carried out using naive CD4+ T cells sorted from blood. The source is a man between 18 and 35 years old in good health. Each CDR3 is given with its conserved first and last residue. Fields, in order: V gene, J gene, clone size, D gene, CDR3 protein, CDR3 DNA. D genes are given only for firm matches. A clone size is listed for some rows: how often the clone was seen (once, few, many), or a class if it is expanded.

TRBV7-3	TRBJ2-3	.	TRBD1	CASSLPDRADTQYF	TGTGCCAGCAGCTTGCCCGACAGGGCAGATACGCAGTATTTT
TRBV28	TRBJ2-5	.	.	CASSRVGAGRETQYF	TGTGCCAGCAGTCGCGTAGGGGCGGGGCGGGAGACCCAGTACTTC
TRBV6-5	TRBJ2-7	.	TRBD2	CASRVAGAVYEQYF	TGTGCCAGCAGGGTAGCGGGAGCGGTTTACGAGCAGTACTTC
TRBV6-5	TRBJ2-2	.	.	CASSSQGRSGELFF	TGTGCCAGCAGTTCCCAGGGGAGGTCCGGGGAGCTGTTTTTT
TRBV6-5	TRBJ2-7	.	.	CASSYVGEQYF	TGTGCCAGCAGTTACGTCGGCGAGCAGTACTTC
TRBV10-3	TRBJ1-5	.	.	CAISEGGSHVGQPQHF	TGTGCCATCTCTGAGGGAGGATCCCACGTCGGTCAGCCCCAGCATTTT
TRBV5-8	TRBJ1-5	once	.	CASRDSAGPQHF	TGTGCCAGCAGAGATTCCGCCGGGCCCCAGCATTTT
TRBV19	TRBJ2-7	.	TRBD1	CASSIGQGGEQYF	TGTGCCAGTAGTATAGGACAGGGCGGAGAGCAGTACTTC
TRBV12-5	TRBJ2-7	.	.	CASGFGGYEQYF	TGTGCTAGTGGTTTCGGTGGCTACGAGCAGTACTTC
TRBV5-4	TRBJ2-2	.	.	CASSLAAGELFF	TGTGCCAGCAGCTTGGCAGCCGGGGAGCTGTTTTTT
TRBV11-2	TRBJ2-2	.	TRBD2	CASSSSGSNTGELFF	TGTGCCAGCAGCTCTAGCGGGTCGAACACCGGGGAGCTGTTTTTT
TRBV6-4	TRBJ1-1	.	.	CASSSDGTEAFF	TGTGCCAGCAGCTCGGACGGCACTGAAGCTTTCTTT
TRBV5-4	TRBJ2-1	.	TRBD1	CASSLVDREANEQFF	TGTGCCAGCAGCTTGGTGGACAGGGAGGCGAATGAGCAGTTCTTC
TRBV12-5	TRBJ2-5	.	TRBD2	CASGLVRPSGAETQYF	TGTGCTAGTGGTTTGGTACGGCCAAGCGGGGCAGAGACCCAGTACTTC
TRBV10-3	TRBJ2-1	.	.	CAISESSSYNEQFF	TGTGCCATCAGTGAGTCTAGCTCCTACAATGAGCAGTTCTTC
TRBV7-2	TRBJ1-5	.	TRBD1	CASSSRVGGDQPQHF	TGTGCCAGCAGCTCCAGGGTAGGGGGCGATCAGCCCCAGCATTTT
TRBV18	TRBJ1-2	.	.	CASSRQEGATYGYTF	TGTGCCAGCTCACGACAGGAGGGAGCTACCTATGGCTACACCTTC
TRBV6-6	TRBJ1-2	.	.	CASSFASNYGYTF	TGTGCCAGCAGTTTCGCCTCAAACTATGGCTACACCTTC
TRBV28	TRBJ2-4	once	TRBD1	CASSLTGTGIAKNIQYF	TGTGCCAGCAGTTTAACCGGGACAGGGATAGCCAAAAACATTCAGTACTTC
TRBV9	TRBJ2-3	.	TRBD2	CASSPTFYYTTGGATQYF	TGTGCCAGCAGCCCAACTTTTTATTACACTACGGGGGGAGCTACGCAGTATTTT
TRBV25-1	TRBJ2-5	.	TRBD2	CASSEASGGKETQYF	TGTGCCAGCAGTGAGGCTAGCGGGGGGAAGGAGACCCAGTACTTC
TRBV14	TRBJ2-2	once	.	CASRTGRTGELFF	TGTGCCAGCAGGACAGGTCGGACCGGGGAGCTGTTTTTT
TRBV5-6	TRBJ1-2	once	.	CASSLNGAGDGYTF	TGTGCCAGCAGCTTGAATGGGGCCGGCGATGGCTACACCTTC
TRBV2	TRBJ2-5	.	.	CARDHGETQYF	TGTGCCAGAGACCACGGGGAGACCCAGTACTTC
TRBV28	TRBJ2-7	.	TRBD1	CASSSPRQGASQYF	TGTGCCAGCAGTTCTCCTCGGCAGGGGGCTTCTCAGTACTTC
TRBV6-5	TRBJ2-5	.	.	CASSYGRQETQYF	TGTGCCAGCAGTTACGGTCGTCAAGAGACCCAGTACTTC
TRBV19	TRBJ2-1	.	TRBD2	CASSSGTSGNRYNEQFF	TGTGCCAGTAGTAGTGGTACTAGCGGGAACCGCTACAATGAGCAGTTCTTC
TRBV6-1	TRBJ1-5	.	.	CASSAQEVNQPQHF	TGTGCCAGCAGTGCACAGGAGGTCAATCAGCCCCAGCATTTT
TRBV7-9	TRBJ1-4	.	TRBD1	CASSYRQGANEKLFF	TGTGCCAGCAGCTACCGACAGGGGGCTAATGAAAAACTGTTTTTT
TRBV1	TRBJ2-3	.	.	CTIRPGADTQYF	TGCACCATCCGCCCGGGTGCAGATACGCAGTATTTT
TRBV7-2	TRBJ1-5	.	TRBD1	CASSLLTIRTGGKGQPQHF	TGTGCCAGCAGCCTCCTCACGATTAGGACAGGGGGGAAGGGACAGCCCCAGCATTTT
TRBV6-6	TRBJ2-1	.	.	CTSSSDNEQFF	TGTACCAGCAGTTCGGACAATGAGCAGTTCTTC
TRBV18	TRBJ2-2	.	.	CASSPRQLNTGELFF	TGTGCCAGCTCACCAAGGCAGCTGAACACCGGGGAGCTGTTTTTT
TRBV4-2	TRBJ2-2	.	.	CASSQEIYTGELFF	TGTGCCAGCAGCCAAGAAATCTACACCGGGGAGCTGTTTTTT
TRBV6-6	TRBJ1-2	once	.	CASRSTGSLLYGYTF	TGTGCCAGCAGATCTACAGGGAGTCTACTCTATGGCTACACCTTC
TRBV9	TRBJ2-7	.	.	CASSVASGERYEQYF	TGTGCCAGCAGCGTAGCATCAGGGGAGCGCTACGAGCAGTACTTC
TRBV25-1	TRBJ1-3	few	.	CASSESGNTIYF	TGTGCCAGCAGTGAATCCGGAAACACCATATATTTT
TRBV19	TRBJ2-7	.	TRBD1	CASSVIEGAPYEQYF	TGTGCCAGTAGTGTCATAGAGGGGGCCCCCTACGAGCAGTACTTC
TRBV30	TRBJ2-1	.	.	CAWSGIQGNHEQFF	TGTGCCTGGAGTGGAATTCAGGGGAACCATGAGCAGTTCTTC
TRBV6-1	TRBJ2-4	.	.	CASSERTFEENIQYF	TGTGCCAGCAGTGAAAGGACTTTCGAGGAAAACATTCAGTACTTC
TRBV30	TRBJ2-1	.	TRBD2	CAWSGRGSSGSDSYNEQFF	TGTGCCTGGAGTGGCAGAGGTTCTAGCGGGAGTGACTCCTACAATGAGCAGTTCTTC
TRBV9	TRBJ1-2	.	.	CASSVDEAHYGYTF	TGTGCCAGCAGCGTAGATGAAGCCCACTATGGCTACACCTTC
TRBV5-6	TRBJ2-5	.	.	CASSRDSRGALAGMGQYF	TGTGCCAGCAGCCGGGACAGTAGAGGAGCTCTGGCGGGGATGGGCCAGTACTTC